The 10 T cell receptor beta chains below all came from one sample that was sequenced in a study of CD8+ T cells in alopecia areata (dated by TCRdb to 2017 to 2018). The library was built by means of the immunoSEQ multiplex PCR assay. For TCR sequencing, RNA was extracted from every sample and reverse transcribed into cDNA to serve as template. Sourced from immuneACCESS, this table was stored by TCRdb with only in-frame sequences that have V and J called. A share of the clones is absent; for the studies checked, an unresolved V gene accounts for under half, and the remainder has no known explanation. In this sample the table shows 130,000 or so clones, around 87% of which occur a single time. The leading ten clones occupy over 10% of the sample. The meaning of the sample's time point label: about four weeks on oral tofacitinib. Explained via the paper, the treatment or condition label denotes: oral pan-JAK inhibitor, 5-10 mg twice daily.

The source material was CD8+ T cells sorted from blood, sampled at week 4, from a patient treated with tofacitinib. These receptors all come from a human donor with alopecia areata.

J is TRBJ2-7 and V is TRBV25-1, with D perhaps TRBD1 or TRBD2 (5 bases each). The CDR3 has 14 residues. Looked up from germline, CDR1 is MGHDK and CDR2 is SYGVNS. V was shortened by 2 bases and J by 5 bases, with 13 bases between the two germline ends. The CDR3 is CASSERGKWDEQYF. Here the CDR3 DNA reads TGTGCCAGCAGTGAACGGGGCAAGTGGGACGAGCAGTACTTC.

The chain links TRBV29-1 to TRBJ2-1; TRBD2 might be the D (6 bases). CDR1 is SQVTM and CDR2 is ANQGSEA in the germline V gene. V was pared by 1 base and J by 3 bases, with 19 bases between. This CDR3 is 17 amino acids long. The CDR3 reads CSVEGGVDSAIYNEQFF. The CDR3 DNA sequence: TGCAGCGTTGAAGGGGGGGTGGATAGCGCCATCTACAATGAGCAGTTCTTC.

V is TRBV29-1 and J is TRBJ1-3, with a weak D call TRBD1 (6 bases). V was trimmed by 4 bases and J by 0 bases, leaving 13 bases between them. Germline lookup yields CDR1 SQVTM and CDR2 ANQGSEA. The CDR3 loop spans 15 amino acids. The CDR3 bases are TGCAGCGTTGTTGCTGGGGGCGACTCTGGAAACACCATATATTTT. Its translation: CSVVAGGDSGNTIYF.

In its sample, this clone was seen a few times. This chain connects TRBV15 to TRBJ1-4; no reliable D call. The CDR3 runs to 13 residues. The ends were cut back, 7 bases at V and 4 bases at J, with 10 bases in the middle. Germline CDR1 is LNHNV and CDR2 is YYDKDF (reference sequence). The CDR3 coding sequence is TGTGCCACCAACCCGGTCGGTAATGAAAAACTGTTTTTT. As protein: CATNPVGNEKLFF.

CDR3 sequence (DNA): TGTGCCAGCAGCTTAGACCAGGGTTTGGACAATGAGCAGTTCTTC. Its translation: CASSLDQGLDNEQFF. V is TRBV7-9 and J is TRBJ2-1; a possible D gene is TRBD1 (5 bases). In germline, CDR1 is SEHNR, CDR2 FQNEAQ (reference sequence). The V end lost 1 base, the J end lost 5 bases, and 12 bases lay between the germline ends. CDR3 length equals 15 residues.

This chain links TRBV4-1 with TRBJ2-3; D not certain. The V end lost 0 bases, the J end lost 0 bases, and 7 bases lay between the germline ends. The CDR3 is 15 residues long. Per germline, CDR1 MGHRA and CDR2 YSYEKL. The CDR3 is CASSQEGLSTDTQYF. In DNA form, the CDR3 reads TGCGCCAGCAGCCAAGAAGGTCTTAGCACAGATACGCAGTATTTT.

The rearrangement joins TRBV4-1 to TRBJ2-2; TRBD2 agrees at 12 bases. With 4 bases clipped from V and 5 bases from J, the junction kept 5 bases outside the gene matches. Looked up from germline, CDR1 is MGHRA and CDR2 is YSYEKL. CDR3 length: 16 residues. The CDR3 sequence is CASSLQLAGGTGELFF. In nucleotides, the CDR3 is TGCGCCAGCAGCCTCCAACTAGCGGGAGGTACCGGGGAGCTGTTTTTT.

The chain links TRBV27 to TRBJ2-1; the D is unclear. The CDR3 runs 15 residues. Germline-derived CDR1 and CDR2 are MNHEY and SMNVEV (reference sequence). V lost 2 bases, J lost 1 base, and 9 bases lay in between. In DNA, the CDR3 is TGTGCCAGCAGTTTAGCGGCCTGGTCCTACAATGAGCAGTTCTTC. Translation: CASSLAAWSYNEQFF.

The rearrangement joins TRBV5-4 to TRBJ2-7; 11 bases are shared with TRBD2. J lost 2 bases, V lost 2 bases, and 3 bases had no gene match. There are 15 residues in the CDR3. CDR1 is SGHNT and CDR2 is YYREEE in the germline V gene (reference sequence). CDR3 in amino acids: CASSFTSGSAYEQYF. In DNA, the CDR3 is TGTGCCAGCAGCTTCACTAGCGGGAGTGCCTACGAGCAGTACTTC.

The chain has TRBV19 and TRBJ2-5, with D unresolved. This CDR3 comprises 15 residues. The germline V gene encodes CDR1 LNHDA and CDR2 SQIVND (reference sequence). The V end was cut by 1 base, the J end by 1 base, with 10 bases between. This CDR3 is CASSIVKGIQETQYF. In DNA form, the CDR3 reads TGTGCCAGTAGTATAGTCAAGGGAATCCAAGAGACCCAGTACTTC.